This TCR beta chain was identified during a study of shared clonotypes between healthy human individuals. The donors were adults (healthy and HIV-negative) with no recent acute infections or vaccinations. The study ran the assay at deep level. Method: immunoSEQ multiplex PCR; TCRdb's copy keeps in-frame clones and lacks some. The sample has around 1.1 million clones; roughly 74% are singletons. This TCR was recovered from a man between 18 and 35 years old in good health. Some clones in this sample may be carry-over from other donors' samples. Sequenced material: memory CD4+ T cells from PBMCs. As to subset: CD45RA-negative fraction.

CDR3 amino acids: CASSLKRERDGEQYF. CDR3 nucleotide sequence: TGTGCCAGCAGTTTAAAGCGGGAGAGGGATGGCGAGCAGTACTTC. This chain links TRBV6-6 with TRBJ2-7; TRBD2 agrees at 8 bases. After removal of 4 bases from V and 6 bases from J, the junction contained 11 bases not matched to a gene. The CDR3 covers 15 residues. CDR1 and CDR2 (germline): MNHNY, SVGAGI (reference sequence).